Presented here are 14 T cell receptor beta chains from one specimen sequenced in a study of T cells in localized non-small cell lung cancer. This table comes from immunoSEQ multiplex PCR, and its TCRdb copy is limited to in-frame clones, with some not included. The sample holds under 70,000 clones; 80% to 90% are singletons and the top ten take 4.5% to 5.5%. Sequenced here: peripheral blood, sampled before any cancer treatment. These receptors all come from a woman aged 40 to 75 with stage I lung adenocarcinoma.

This clone was counted a single time. V and J are TRBV7-6 and TRBJ2-5, with D uncertain. The CDR3 spans 13 residues. V shed 6 bases and J shed 4 bases, with 12 bases lying between them. The V gene's germline CDR1 is SGHVS and CDR2 FNYEAQ. CDR3 sequence: CASSQRAPETQYF. The CDR3, as DNA: TGTGCCAGCAGTCAAAGAGCCCCAGAGACCCAGTACTTC.

The V gene is TRBV5-4, the J gene TRBJ2-7; TRBD1 is a possible D gene (5 bases). CDR3 length: 12 residues. The germline CDR1 and CDR2 sequences are SGHNT and YYREEE (reference sequence). V was pared by 4 bases and J by 4 bases, with 9 bases between. The CDR3 sequence is CASSTDTYEQYF. The CDR3 DNA reads as TGTGCCAGCAGCACGGACACTTACGAGCAGTACTTC.

This rearrangement joins TRBV5-6 to TRBJ1-4; maybe TRBD1 (5 bases). CDR1 is SGHDT, CDR2 YYEEEE, per germline. The V end lost 0 bases, the J end lost 5 bases, and 11 bases lay between the germline ends. The CDR3 is 15 amino acids. The CDR3 DNA sequence: TGTGCCAGCAGCTTGGGGGGCAGTACCAATGAAAAACTGTTTTTT. This encodes CASSLGGSTNEKLFF.

The gene calls are TRBV6-1 and TRBJ1-1; D remains ambiguous. The germline V and J ends were trimmed by 4 bases and 0 bases, with 9 bases remaining between them. The CDR3 length is 14 residues. CDR1 is MNHNS and CDR2 is SASEGT in the germline V gene. The CDR3 loop is CASSAGQMNTEAFF. CDR3 bases: TGTGCCAGCAGTGCCGGCCAGATGAACACTGAAGCTTTCTTT.

This chain links TRBV15 with TRBJ2-7, with 10 positions matching TRBD1. The V and J ends lost 5 bases and 4 bases, in that order; junction bases with no gene match: 5. CDR3 length: 14 amino acids. CDR1 and CDR2 (germline): LNHNV, YYDKDF (reference sequence). The CDR3 sequence: CATSGGTGVYEQYF. As DNA, the CDR3 is TGTGCCACCAGCGGTGGGACAGGGGTTTACGAGCAGTACTTC.

This clone has a count of ten or more. The chain joins TRBV7-2 to TRBJ1-1; D is unresolved. In germline, CDR1 is SGHTA, CDR2 FQGNSA. V was trimmed by 0 bases and J by 10 bases, leaving 12 bases between them. The CDR3 runs 13 residues. In DNA form, the CDR3 reads TGTGCCAGCAGCTTAGCAGATAGTAATGCAGCTTTCTTT. It encodes CASSLADSNAAFF.

V gene TRBV7-8 combines with J gene TRBJ2-7, with 9 bases lining up with TRBD1. The CDR3 runs 16 residues. The V and J ends lost 1 base and 3 bases, in that order; junction bases with no gene match: 7. CDR1 SGHVS and CDR2 FQNEAQ come from the germline V gene. The CDR3 region is CASSLGSTGGVYEQYF. The CDR3 coding sequence is TGTGCCAGCAGCTTAGGGTCGACAGGGGGGGTCTACGAGCAGTACTTC.

The J gene is TRBJ2-7, the V gene TRBV19; 10 bases map to TRBD2. The germline V gene has CDR1 LNHDA and CDR2 SQIVND (reference sequence). The CDR3 consists of 14 residues. J was trimmed by 7 bases and V by 5 bases; bases with no gene match: 8. The CDR3 coding sequence is TGTGCCAGTAGTGCCCAAGCGGGGGGGCGGGAGCAGTACTTC. Translating it yields CASSAQAGGREQYF.

This clone was seen once. J is TRBJ2-7 and V is TRBV9; 8 positions agree with TRBD2. The trim removed 0 bases at V and 3 bases at J, leaving 2 bases unmatched. Germline-derived CDR1 and CDR2 are SGDLS and YYNGEE. This CDR3 contains 14 residues. The CDR3 sequence: CASSVGGGNYEQYF. In DNA, the CDR3 is TGTGCCAGCAGCGTAGGCGGGGGGAACTACGAGCAGTACTTC.

This clone was found a few times. V gene TRBV5-4 combines with J gene TRBJ1-4; D unclear. The CDR3 is 13 amino acids. Per the germline V gene, CDR1 is SGHNT and CDR2 is YYREEE (reference sequence). The V gene lost 0 bases and the J gene lost 6 bases, with 6 bases spanning the gap. The CDR3 bases are TGTGCCAGCAGCTTGGCCCTCGATGAAAAACTGTTTTTT. It translates to CASSLALDEKLFF.

V is TRBV19 and J is TRBJ2-7; D might be TRBD2 (5 bases). The CDR3 length is 13 residues. The V end was cut by 4 bases, the J end by 3 bases, with 10 bases between. CDR1 LNHDA and CDR2 SQIVND come from the germline V gene (reference sequence). CDR3: CASSSVGGYEQYF. The CDR3 DNA reads TGTGCCAGTAGTAGCGTTGGAGGCTACGAGCAGTACTTC.

The chain uses TRBV5-1 and TRBJ1-3; perhaps TRBD1 as D (6 bases). Germline V CDR1 and CDR2: SGHRS, YFSETQ. CDR3 length equals 15 residues. Trimming took off 0 bases at V and 3 bases at J, with 10 bases between the two ends. CDR3 bases: TGCGCCAGCAGCTTGGCGGGGGGCATTGGAAACACCATATATTTT. Its translation is CASSLAGGIGNTIYF.

This clone was seen a single time. The V call is TRBV19, the J call TRBJ1-5; 8 nucleotides match TRBD1. This CDR3 region has 15 residues. The V and J ends lost 6 bases and 5 bases, in that order; junction bases with no gene match: 9. The germline CDR1 and CDR2 sequences are LNHDA and SQIVND (reference sequence). Written as DNA, the CDR3 is TGTGCCAGTAGCTCCCCCGGGACAGGCTATCAGCCCCAGCATTTT. It yields the protein CASSSPGTGYQPQHF. The full variable domain, in which reference TRBV19 and TRBJ1-5 provide the parts outside the CDR3, is DGGITQSPKYLFRKEGQNVTLSCEQNLNHDAMYWYRQDPGQGLRLIYYSQIVNDFQKGDIAEGYSVSREKKESFPLTVTSAQKNPTAFYLCASSSPGTGYQPQHFGDGTRLSIL.

The chain uses TRBV9 and TRBJ1-6, with D perhaps TRBD1 (6 bases). Germline-derived CDR1 and CDR2 are SGDLS and YYNGEE. V gave up 4 bases and J gave up 0 bases, with 14 bases separating them. CDR3 size: 17 residues. The CDR3 here is CASSPRTDSSYNSPLHF. In nucleotides, the CDR3 is TGTGCCAGCAGCCCCCGGACAGACTCCTCCTATAATTCACCCCTCCACTTT.